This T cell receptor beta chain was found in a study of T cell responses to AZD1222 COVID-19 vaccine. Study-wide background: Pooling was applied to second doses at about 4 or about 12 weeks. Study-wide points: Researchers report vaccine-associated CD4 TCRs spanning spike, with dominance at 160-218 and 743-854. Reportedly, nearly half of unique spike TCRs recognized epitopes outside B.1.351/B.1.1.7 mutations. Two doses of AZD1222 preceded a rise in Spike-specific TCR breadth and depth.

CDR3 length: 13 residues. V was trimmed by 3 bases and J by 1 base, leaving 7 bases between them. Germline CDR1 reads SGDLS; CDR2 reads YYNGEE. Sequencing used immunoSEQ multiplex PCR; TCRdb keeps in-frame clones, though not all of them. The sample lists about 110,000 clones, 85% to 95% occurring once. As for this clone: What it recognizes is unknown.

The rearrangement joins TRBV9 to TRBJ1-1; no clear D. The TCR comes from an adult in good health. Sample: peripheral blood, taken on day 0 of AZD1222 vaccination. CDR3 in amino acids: CASSEHRNTEAFF. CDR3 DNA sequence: TGTGCCAGCAGCGAACACAGGAACACTGAAGCTTTCTTT. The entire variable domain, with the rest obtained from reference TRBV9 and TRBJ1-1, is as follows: DSGVTQTPKHLITATGQRVTLRCSPRSGDLSVYWYQQSLDQGLQFLIQYYNGEERAKGNILERFSAQQFPDLHSELNLSSLELGDSALYFCASSEHRNTEAFFGQGTRLTVV.